Shown below are 8 T cell receptor beta chains from a single sample sequenced in a study of early T cells in non-severe SARS-CoV-2 infection. TCRdb independently ran MiXCR on the 5' RACE reads; one entry per CDR3 protein. The table records roughly 24,000 distinct CDR3 sequences, more than 3.5% of them present only once. Input material: whole blood. The receptor source for this set is an adult who was a healthcare worker with PCR-confirmed SARS-CoV-2 infection or an uninfected control (not recorded which).

The J gene is TRBJ2-5, the V gene TRBV7-8; D is possibly TRBD2 (6 bases). From germline, CDR1 is SGHVS and CDR2 FQNEAQ. V lost 5 bases to trimming and J lost 5 bases, with 12 bases between them. This CDR3 spans 13 amino acids. The CDR3: CASSAGPGETQYF. Here the CDR3 DNA reads TGTGCCAGCAGCGCGGGGCCCGGGGAGACCCAGTACTTC.

This clonotype has a handful of counts. This chain uses TRBV5-6 with TRBJ2-7; D could derive from TRBD1 or TRBD2 (5 bases each). The CDR3 sequence is 13 residues long. Per the germline V gene, CDR1 is SGHDT and CDR2 is YYEEEE. V gave up 0 bases and J gave up 5 bases, with 9 bases separating them. The CDR3 protein is CASSLGGTDEQYF. The CDR3 DNA is TGTGCCAGCAGCTTGGGGGGGACCGACGAGCAGTACTTC.

This clonotype was seen more than once but under ten times. The J gene is TRBJ1-2, the V gene TRBV11-2, with D unresolved. Germline CDR1 is SGHAT and CDR2 is FQNNGV. Trimming shortened V by 1 base and J by 4 bases, and 4 bases separated the two germline ends. This CDR3 is built from 12 residues. CDR3: CASSLGPYGYTF. The CDR3 DNA sequence: TGTGCCAGCAGCTTAGGCCCCTATGGCTACACCTTC. Filled out from reference TRBV11-2 and TRBJ1-2, the complete variable domain reads EAGVAQSPRYKIIEKRQSVAFWCNPISGHATLYWYQQILGQGPKLLIQFQNNGVVDDSQLPKDRFSAERLKGVDSTLKIQPAKLEDSAVYLCASSLGPYGYTFGSGTRLTVV.

This clonotype was observed at least ten times. CDR3 amino acids: CASSQDREHLSEKLFF. The CDR3 coding sequence is TGTGCCAGCAGCCAAGATAGGGAGCACTTGAGTGAAAAACTGTTTTTT. The chain recombines TRBV4-2 with TRBJ1-4; D is unclear. V shed 0 bases and J shed 7 bases, with 15 bases lying between them. This CDR3 is built from 16 residues. Germline CDR1 is LGHNA and CDR2 is YNFKEQ.

Ten or more counts support this clonotype. This chain uses TRBV6-5 with TRBJ1-4; TRBD1 aligns across 10 bases. The length of the CDR3 is 14 residues. V lost 6 bases to trimming and J lost 8 bases; unmatched junction nucleotides: 6. CDR1 and CDR2 (germline): MNHEY, SVGAGI. DNA for the CDR3: TGTGCCAGCAGCTATGACAGGGGGCGGGAAAAACTGTTTTTT. Its translation is CASSYDRGREKLFF.

The genes are TRBV7-6 and TRBJ2-5, with D possibly being TRBD1 or TRBD2 (5 bases each). CDR1 is SGHVS, CDR2 FNYEAQ, per germline. The V end was cut by 1 base, the J end by 1 base, with 7 bases between. The length of the CDR3 is 14 residues. CDR3: CASSLGGSQETQYF. The DNA of the CDR3 is TGTGCCAGCAGCTTAGGGGGGTCCCAAGAGACCCAGTACTTC.

This clonotype was detected many times. The rearrangement uses TRBV6-6 and TRBJ2-7; TRBD1 or TRBD2 may be the D gene (5 bases each). Germline CDR1 MNHNY, CDR2 SVGAGI (reference sequence). Trimming took 2 bases from V and 4 from J, leaving 12 bases between them. There are 14 residues in the CDR3. CDR3 protein: CASSYVQGPYEQYF. The CDR3 bases are TGTGCCAGCAGTTACGTGCAGGGACCTTACGAGCAGTACTTC.

This clonotype was seen only a few times. This chain links TRBV6-2 or TRBV6-3 with TRBJ2-3; maybe TRBD1 (5 bases). The germline V gene has CDR1 MNHEY and CDR2 SVGEGT. CDR3 length: 15 amino acids. Trimming stripped 3 bases from V and 3 bases from J, with 13 bases between. CDR3 coding DNA: TGTGCCAGCAGTTATAGAAGGGGCCCTACAGATACGCAGTATTTT. Amino acid sequence: CASSYRRGPTDTQYF.